Sequencing of this T cell receptor (beta chain) was carried out in a study of T cell repertoires in cytomegalovirus infection. General study points: In two of eight donors, the top clonotype was HLA-C-restricted CMV-specific.

The CDR3 is 15 amino acids. The V and J ends lost 0 bases and 4 bases respectively, with 12 bases between them. Germline CDR1 is LGHNA and CDR2 is YSLEER. Each CDR3 protein is one row after TCRdb ran MiXCR on the reads. The sample shows about 600,000 distinct CDR3 sequences, 24% of them seen only once. In its sample, this clonotype was seen a few times. Its cognate antigen is unknown. The receptor comes from a human donor in good health (CMV status not recorded). Some clones in this sample may be carry-over from other donors' samples. The sample taken for sequencing was CD8+ T cells from PBMCs. The genes are TRBV4-3 and TRBJ2-5, with TRBD1 as a possible D gene (5 bases). The CDR3: CASSQDQGFSETQYF. The CDR3 region has the DNA TGCGCCAGCAGCCAAGACCAGGGATTCTCAGAGACCCAGTACTTC.